This T cell receptor beta chain originates from a study of blood T cell repertoires in COVID-19 (dated by TCRdb to the early 2020s). For the wider study: Collaborator samples came from the United States, Italy and Spain and covered acute and convalescent phases of COVID-19. The prospective study material was composed of cDNA or gDNA derived from T cells, B-cell-depleted T cells, or PBMCs. Deeply sampled blood TCRbeta repertoires from subjects exposed to, actively infected with, or recovered from COVID-19 were included in the dataset. A freely available public database, intended as a resource for researchers studying the immune response to SARS-CoV-2, is where the repertoires were released. Samples were obtained from the ongoing ImmuneRACE study (first 160 participants) and from some 1,300 subjects provided by 6 global collaborators. Nearly every sample came with metadata listing a de-identified subject ID, COVID-19 status, age in years and sex. Where available, HLA class I and class II types were taken from metadata supplied by the sample provider and were not determined by assay-based typing.

The immunoSEQ Assay, a bias-controlled multiplex PCR, was used to amplify TCRbeta CDR3 regions from genomic DNA. In the original analysis: The number of nucleated cells in each sample was estimated by amplification of reference gene primers within the assay. To quantify the absolute abundance of each unique TCRbeta CDR3 rearrangement, sequence reads were collapsed and filtered. For each sample, productive Simpson clonality was calculated as the square root of Simpson's diversity index across productive rearrangements. TCRdb retrieved this table from immuneACCESS and kept in-frame rearrangements only. Not all clones are present; in checked studies, unresolved V genes account for under half, and no reason is known for the remainder. That table gives V, J and clone size, and the DNA gave D and trimming. This sample comprises some 240,000 clones, 84% of them detected only once. The ten top clones hold around 1.5% of the sample.

Samples from volunteer blood donors who had recovered from COVID-19 were contributed by a second Seattle source. The collaborating institutions used their own protocols to collect whole blood in K2EDTA tubes. For TCRbeta analysis, collaborators shipped samples as frozen whole blood, isolated PBMCs, or DNA extracted from either of those sample types. What the work shows at the level of the full study, not this receptor alone: How much clinical and demographic metadata was included differed by source and by participant, and the metadata was provided uncurated.

The table lists this clone with a few counts. The specificity of this receptor is unknown. No much larger clonotype is one base removed from it; base qualities were not supplied. This receptor was taken from a woman in her 40s who had recovered from COVID-19. The sequencing sample was made of peripheral blood.

The nucleotide sequence reads as follows: TGTGCCAGCAGCTTACGGAATGAAAAACTGTTTTTT. This encodes CASSLRNEKLFF. This chain joins TRBV13 to TRBJ1-4, with no confidently assigned D gene. Reading the germline V gene (reference sequence) gives CDR1 PRHDT and CDR2 FYEKMQ. V is shortened by 2 bases, J by 5 bases, and the region joining them spans 3 bases. Spanning cysteine to phenylalanine, the CDR3 consists of 12 amino acids. Of the read, only the CDR3 DNA is kept; its 36 bases are in frame from base 1.